The rows below give T cell receptor beta chains drawn from one sample of a study of beta chain features in type 1 diabetes. Clones were sequenced by immunoSEQ multiplex PCR, and TCRdb holds only the in-frame ones, with some missing. Among tens of thousands of clones listed, roughly 63% were seen once. The specimen sequenced was stem cell memory CD4+ T cells from blood. The source is a woman between 25 and 40 years old with type 1 diabetes. Each CDR3 is given with its conserved first and last residue. The D gene is left open where the match is weak. Size values are once, few and many counts, or a class for expanded clones, and some rows have none.

D	size	V	J	CDR3	DNA
TRBD1	few	TRBV7-3	TRBJ2-3	CASSLQGTGHTDTQYF	TGTGCCAGCAGCTTGCAAGGGACAGGGCACACAGATACGCAGTATTTT
TRBD2	-	TRBV7-9	TRBJ2-7	CASLTSGTYEQYF	TGTGCCAGCCTGACTAGCGGCACCTACGAGCAGTACTTC
-	-	TRBV5-4	TRBJ2-5	CASSSWTAQQTQYF	TGTGCCAGCAGCAGTTGGACAGCGCAACAGACCCAGTACTTC
TRBD1	-	TRBV19	TRBJ2-6	CASSVQGAFGANVLTF	TGTGCCAGTAGTGTACAGGGGGCCTTTGGGGCCAACGTCCTGACTTTC
-	-	TRBV19	TRBJ2-1	CASAPRRDYNEQFF	TGTGCCAGCGCCCCTCGTCGGGATTACAATGAGCAGTTCTTC
-	few	TRBV28	TRBJ2-2	CASSLTWGQGTGELFF	TGTGCCAGCAGCCTCACCTGGGGGCAGGGTACCGGGGAGCTGTTTTTT
-	-	TRBV29-1	TRBJ1-3	CSVSRGIGSGNTIYF	TGCAGCGTCAGCAGAGGTATCGGATCTGGAAACACCATATATTTT
TRBD1	-	TRBV14	TRBJ2-1	CASSQEWDSLSSYNEQFF	TGTGCCAGCAGCCAAGAGTGGGACAGCCTTAGCTCCTACAATGAGCAGTTCTTC
TRBD1	few	TRBV6-5	TRBJ2-7	CASSYSPGQGYEQYF	TGTGCCAGCAGTTATAGCCCGGGACAGGGCTACGAGCAGTACTTC
-	-	TRBV5-4	TRBJ2-1	CASSPGSRNNEQFF	TGTGCCAGCAGCCCGGGTTCCCGCAACAATGAGCAGTTCTTC
-	-	TRBV19	TRBJ2-7	CASSIDRRTTYEQYF	TGTGCCAGTAGTATCGATCGTCGGACAACCTACGAGCAGTACTTC
TRBD1	-	TRBV7-2	TRBJ1-2	CASSRPGTAPTNYGYTF	TGTGCCAGCAGCCGACCCGGGACAGCGCCAACTAACTATGGCTACACCTTC
-	-	TRBV7-2	TRBJ1-2	CASSLAPSDYGYTF	TGTGCCAGCAGCTTAGCCCCGTCAGACTATGGCTACACCTTC
-	once	TRBV28	TRBJ2-7	CASSLRTDEGEQYF	TGTGCCAGCAGTTTGCGGACAGACGAGGGCGAGCAGTACTTC
TRBD2	-	TRBV5-1	TRBJ2-5	CASSNLGFSGAQETQYF	TGCGCCAGCAGTAACCTGGGGTTCAGCGGGGCTCAAGAGACCCAGTACTTC
-	-	TRBV7-9	TRBJ1-1	CASSSRDEDTEAFF	TGTGCCAGCAGCTCGCGGGACGAAGACACTGAAGCTTTCTTT
TRBD1	-	TRBV7-7	TRBJ2-7	CASTISAGQGAGEQYF	TGTGCCAGCACCATCTCGGCGGGACAGGGGGCGGGGGAGCAGTACTTC
TRBD2	few	TRBV5-1	TRBJ2-3	CASSLGTSPDTQYF	TGCGCCAGCAGCTTAGGGACTAGCCCAGATACGCAGTATTTT
TRBD2	-	TRBV7-9	TRBJ2-1	CASSFLAGDNEQFF	TGTGCCAGCAGCTTCCTAGCGGGAGACAATGAGCAGTTCTTC
-	-	TRBV29-1	TRBJ2-7	CSVEDQRKQYF	TGCAGCGTTGAAGATCAGAGGAAGCAGTACTTC
-	-	TRBV19	TRBJ2-1	CASRDTGAQGIEQFF	TGTGCCAGTAGGGATACCGGGGCCCAGGGGATTGAGCAGTTCTTC
TRBD2	-	TRBV6-5	TRBJ2-5	CASSYRTSDTKTQYF	TGTGCCAGCAGTTACCGGACTAGCGACACGAAGACCCAGTACTTC
-	-	TRBV5-5	TRBJ2-5	CASSLQGLEETQYF	TGTGCCAGCAGCTTGCAGGGGTTGGAAGAGACCCAGTACTTC
-	few	TRBV23-1	TRBJ1-5	CASSQYRVLLYSNQPQHF	TGCGCCAGCAGTCAATACAGGGTTCTCCTTTATAGCAATCAGCCCCAGCATTTT
TRBD1	-	TRBV7-9	TRBJ2-2	CASSLGQPTGELFF	TGTGCCAGCAGCTTGGGACAGCCTACCGGGGAGCTGTTTTTT
-	-	TRBV5-1	TRBJ1-4	CASSPTTNEKLFF	TGCGCCAGCAGCCCTACAACTAATGAAAAACTGTTTTTT
-	few	TRBV29-1	TRBJ2-7	CSVGAAVSEQYF	TGCAGCGTTGGAGCGGCCGTTTCCGAGCAGTACTTC
-	-	TRBV6-6	TRBJ1-1	CASMTDMNTEAFF	TGTGCCAGCATGACAGATATGAACACTGAAGCTTTCTTT
-	few	TRBV7-6	TRBJ2-5	CASSYLGETQYF	TGTGCCAGCAGCTACCTGGGCGAGACCCAGTACTTC
-	-	TRBV5-1	TRBJ2-2	CASSLDGSPTGELFF	TGCGCCAGCAGCTTGGATGGTAGCCCCACCGGGGAGCTGTTTTTT
-	few	TRBV7-9	TRBJ1-4	CASSVWGLREEKLFF	TGTGCCAGCAGCGTCTGGGGGCTTCGTGAGGAAAAACTGTTTTTT
TRBD1	-	TRBV7-8	TRBJ1-5	CASSFRDRDLNQPQHF	TGTGCCAGCAGCTTCCGGGACAGGGATTTGAATCAGCCCCAGCATTTT
TRBD2	once	TRBV7-9	TRBJ2-7	CASSSWGGNYEQYF	TGTGCCAGCAGCTCCTGGGGGGGGAACTACGAGCAGTACTTC
TRBD2	few	TRBV5-4	TRBJ2-1	CASSESGSSYNEQFF	TGTGCCAGCAGCGAAAGCGGGAGTTCATACAATGAGCAGTTCTTC
-	-	TRBV10-3	TRBJ2-7	CAIGGRTEPTYEQYF	TGTGCCATCGGTGGAAGGACAGAACCCACCTACGAGCAGTACTTC
TRBD2	-	TRBV9	TRBJ2-1	CASSVGTSGNIYEQFF	TGTGCCAGCAGCGTGGGGACTAGCGGGAATATCTATGAGCAGTTCTTC
TRBD2	few	TRBV28	TRBJ2-2	CASSSLAGGNTGELFF	TGTGCCAGCAGTTCACTAGCGGGAGGGAACACCGGGGAGCTGTTTTTT